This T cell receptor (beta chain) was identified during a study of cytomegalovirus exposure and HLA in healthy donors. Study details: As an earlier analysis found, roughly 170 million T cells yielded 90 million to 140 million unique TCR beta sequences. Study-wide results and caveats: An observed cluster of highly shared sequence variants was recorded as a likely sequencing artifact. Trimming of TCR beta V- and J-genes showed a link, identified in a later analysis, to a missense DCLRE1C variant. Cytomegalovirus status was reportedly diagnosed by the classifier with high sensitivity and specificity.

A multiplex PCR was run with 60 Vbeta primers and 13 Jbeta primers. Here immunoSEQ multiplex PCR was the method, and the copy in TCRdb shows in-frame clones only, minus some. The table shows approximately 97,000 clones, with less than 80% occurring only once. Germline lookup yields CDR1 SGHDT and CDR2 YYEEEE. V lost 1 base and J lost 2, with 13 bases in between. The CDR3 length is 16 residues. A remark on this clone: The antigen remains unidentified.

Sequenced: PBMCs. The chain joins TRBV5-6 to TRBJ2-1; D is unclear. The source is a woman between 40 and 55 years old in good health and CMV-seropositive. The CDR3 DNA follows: TGTGCCAGCAGCTTGCTAACAGAAATGACCTACAATGAGCAGTTCTTC. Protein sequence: CASSLLTEMTYNEQFF. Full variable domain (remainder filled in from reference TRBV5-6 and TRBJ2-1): DAGVTQSPTHLIKTRGQQVTLRCSPKSGHDTVSWYQQALGQGPQFIFQYYEEEERQRGNFPDRFSGHQFPNYSSELNVNALLLGDSALYLCASSLLTEMTYNEQFFGPGTRLTVL.